A single sample is the source of the 19 T cell receptor beta chains below, sequenced in a study of CXCR3-negative and CXCR3-positive naive CD8 T cells. Which antigens these TCRs recognize remains unknown. Carrying UMI labels, the TRB cDNA libraries were prepared through 5' RACE. TCRdb re-called the 5' RACE reads and catalogs CDR3 proteins one per entry, DNA excluded. The sample totals approximately 59,000 distinct CDR3 sequences; its top ten clones hold about 0.7%. Findings and limits, study-wide: Compared with CXCR3-negative naive cells, CXCR3-positive naive cells showed more hydrophobic TRB CDR3s.

Sample: naive CXCR3+ CD8+ T cells from blood. Subset denoted: CD45RO-CCR7+CD27+CD95- naive CD8+ T cells expressing CXCR3 (TNR3+). The receptor set was obtained from a human donor in good health. Some clones in this sample may be carry-over from other donors' samples.

CDR3 amino acids: CASSPLGTASSYEQYF. J is TRBJ2-7 and V is TRBV28; as DNA is missing, the TRBD1 call by TCRdb cannot be tested. The CDR3 runs 16 residues. CDR1 and CDR2 from the germline V gene are MDHEN and SYDVKM.

This rearrangement joins TRBV29-1 to TRBJ2-3; TCRdb selects TRBD2, and the lack of DNA leaves this call unchecked. CDR1 is SQVTM and CDR2 is ANQGSEA in the germline V gene. This CDR3 is 16 amino acids long. The CDR3: CSVPPTWRGGSDTQYF.

The rearrangement joins TRBV27 to TRBJ2-3. The CDR3 runs to 13 residues. Germline V gene sequence: CDR1 MNHEY, CDR2 SMNVEV (reference sequence). This CDR3 is CASSLLETDTQYF.

The chain recombines TRBV20-1 with TRBJ2-1; TCRdb outputs TRBD1, but without DNA this stays unchecked. This CDR3 spans 13 amino acids. The V gene's germline CDR1 is DFQATT and CDR2 SNEGSKA (reference sequence). The CDR3 sequence is CSARGGAIDEQFF.

J is TRBJ1-5 and V is TRBV5-6. Per germline, CDR1 SGHDT and CDR2 YYEEEE. CDR3 size: 12 residues. The CDR3 loop is CASSSYVGPQHF.

The chain uses TRBV27 and TRBJ1-2. Per germline, CDR1 MNHEY and CDR2 SMNVEV (reference sequence). There are 16 residues in the CDR3. CDR3: CASTLAPGSARYGYTF.

This chain joins TRBV4-3 and TRBJ1-5. This CDR3 has 15 residues. Germline values: CDR1 LGHNA, CDR2 YSLEER. CDR3: CASSQDWDSNQPQHF.

The CDR3 reads CASSLQGPSATGELFF. V and J are TRBV6-5 and TRBJ2-2; absent DNA, TCRdb's TRBD1 call cannot be checked. Per the germline V gene, CDR1 is MNHEY and CDR2 is SVGAGI. The CDR3 is made up of 16 amino acids.

V gene TRBV7-2 combines with J gene TRBJ1-2. Germline CDR1 and CDR2: SGHTA and FQGNSA. The CDR3 loop spans 14 amino acids. The CDR3 loop is CASSLRKVNYGYTF. Filled out from reference TRBV7-2 and TRBJ1-2, the complete variable domain reads GAGVSQSPSNKVTEKGKDVELRCDPISGHTALYWYRQSLGQGLEFLIYFQGNSAPDKSGLPSDRFSAERTGGSVSTLTIQRTQQEDSAVYLCASSLRKVNYGYTFGSGTRLTVV.

The chain employs TRBV5-4 and TRBJ2-3; no DNA is available, so the TRBD1 call from TCRdb remains unchecked. The CDR3 loop spans 15 amino acids. Per germline, CDR1 SGHNT and CDR2 YYREEE (reference sequence). Here the CDR3 reads CARSSSPGGTDTQYF.

The CDR3 is CASSLGPAQYF. The genes are TRBV28 and TRBJ2-3. The CDR3 totals 11 residues. In germline, CDR1 is MDHEN, CDR2 SYDVKM. Using reference TRBV28 and TRBJ2-3 for the parts outside the CDR3, the full variable domain is DVKVTQSSRYLVKRTGEKVFLECVQDMDHENMFWYRQDPGLGLRLIYFSYDVKMKEKGDIPEGYSVSREKKERFSLILESASTNQTSMYLCASSLGPAQYFGPGTRLTVL.

This rearrangement joins TRBV28 to TRBJ2-7; TCRdb designates TRBD1, a call that cannot be tested without DNA. CDR1 and CDR2 from the germline V gene are MDHEN and SYDVKM. The CDR3 sequence is 14 residues long. CDR3 in amino acids: CASSFPGRTYEQYF.

The chain joins TRBV7-2 to TRBJ2-5. CDR1 is SGHTA, CDR2 FQGNSA, per germline. The CDR3 covers 14 residues. CDR3 protein: CASSLAEEEETQYF.

This chain links TRBV5-1 with TRBJ2-7. The length of the CDR3 is 16 residues. Germline V gene data show CDR1 as SGHRS and CDR2 as YFSETQ. The CDR3 protein is CASSSTFAGISYEQYF.

The chain employs TRBV23-1 and TRBJ2-7; TCRdb gives TRBD1 as the D gene, but with no DNA this cannot be confirmed. TRBV23-1 is an ORF, and what it does is uncertain. This CDR3 is built from 16 residues. This chain's CDR3 is CASSQSPGTGPLEQYF.

The rearrangement links TRBV7-2 to TRBJ2-3; lacking DNA, the TRBD1 call made by TCRdb goes unchecked. CDR1 is SGHTA and CDR2 is FQGNSA in the germline V gene. The CDR3 is 14 amino acids. CDR3 protein: CASSSLGGADTQYF.

The rearrangement joins TRBV29-1 to TRBJ2-1; TCRdb selects TRBD1, and the lack of DNA leaves this call unchecked. The CDR3 has 14 residues. Germline assignment: CDR1 SQVTM and CDR2 ANQGSEA. The CDR3 loop reads CSVVGTGLYNEQFF.

The gene calls are TRBV29-1 and TRBJ2-1. This CDR3 is built from 16 residues. CDR1 is SQVTM and CDR2 is ANQGSEA in the germline V gene. The CDR3 region is CSVESPTGNSYNEQFF.

The CDR3 spells CASSIGTQPQHF. The J gene is TRBJ1-5, the V gene TRBV5-6; TCRdb proposes TRBD1, but this gene call is untestable without DNA. CDR3 length equals 12 residues. Germline V CDR1 and CDR2: SGHDT, YYEEEE.